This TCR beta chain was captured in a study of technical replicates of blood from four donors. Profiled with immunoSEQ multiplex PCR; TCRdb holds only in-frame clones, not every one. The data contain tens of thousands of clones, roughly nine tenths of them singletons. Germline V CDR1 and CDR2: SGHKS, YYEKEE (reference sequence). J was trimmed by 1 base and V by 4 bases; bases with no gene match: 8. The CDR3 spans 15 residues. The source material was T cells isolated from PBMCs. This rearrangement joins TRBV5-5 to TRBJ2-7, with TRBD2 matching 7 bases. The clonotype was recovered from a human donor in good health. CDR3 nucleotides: TGTGCCAGCAGCGCACTAGCGCGAGCTTCCTACGAGCAGTACTTC. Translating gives CASSALARASYEQYF.